Below are 3 T cell receptor beta chains sequenced from a single sample in a study of shared clonotypes between healthy human individuals. Clones were read by immunoSEQ multiplex PCR, and TCRdb kept only the in-frame ones, dropping some. Of about 490,000 clones in the sample, approximately 84% were seen once. Sequenced input: PBMCs. The source of these receptors is a middle-aged woman in good health. Some clones in this sample may be carry-over from other donors' samples.

The J gene is TRBJ1-2, the V gene TRBV2; D remains unclear. With 5 bases removed from V and 2 bases from J, the gap between germline ends came to 12 bases. CDR1 and CDR2 (germline): SNHLY, FYNNEI. The CDR3 totals 14 residues. The CDR3 coding sequence is TGTGCCAGCAGTAGATTGAACAACAACTATGGCTACACCTTC. It encodes CASSRLNNNYGYTF.

This clone came up once. This likely reflects a read error, since a far larger clone is one base away. The CDR3 DNA reads as TGCGCCAGCAGAGGGGACCTCAATTCCGAGCAGTACTTC. Translation: CASRGDLNSEQYF. The chain joins TRBV4-1 to TRBJ2-5; D possibly matches TRBD1 or TRBD2 (5 bases each). TRBJ2-7 explains the end of the DNA better; the J call may be wrong. CDR1 is MGHRA, CDR2 YSYEKL, per germline. The CDR3 totals 13 residues.

This chain connects TRBV6-5 to TRBJ1-2; no definite D call. Per the germline V gene, CDR1 is MNHEY and CDR2 is SVGAGI. This CDR3 is built from 15 residues. The V end was cut by 7 bases, the J end by 1 base, with 16 bases between. CDR3 sequence: CASTKHGSLNYGYTF. The DNA for the CDR3 is TGTGCCAGCACCAAACACGGCAGCCTTAACTATGGCTACACCTTC.